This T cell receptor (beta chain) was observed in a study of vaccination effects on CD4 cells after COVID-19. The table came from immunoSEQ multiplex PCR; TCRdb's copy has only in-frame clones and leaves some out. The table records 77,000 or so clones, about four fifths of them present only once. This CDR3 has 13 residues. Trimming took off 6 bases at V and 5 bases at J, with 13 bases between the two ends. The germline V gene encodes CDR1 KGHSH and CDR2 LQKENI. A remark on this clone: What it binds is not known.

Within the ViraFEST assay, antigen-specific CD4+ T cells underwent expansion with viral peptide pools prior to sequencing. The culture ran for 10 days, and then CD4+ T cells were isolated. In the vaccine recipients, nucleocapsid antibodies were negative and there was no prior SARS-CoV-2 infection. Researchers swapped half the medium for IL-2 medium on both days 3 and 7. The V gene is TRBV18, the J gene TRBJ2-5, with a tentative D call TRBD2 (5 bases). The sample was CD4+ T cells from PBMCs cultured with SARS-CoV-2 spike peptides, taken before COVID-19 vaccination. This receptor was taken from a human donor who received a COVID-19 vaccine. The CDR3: CASSDTRRETQYF. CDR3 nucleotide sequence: TGTGCCAGCTCGGATACTAGGCGGGAGACCCAGTACTTC.